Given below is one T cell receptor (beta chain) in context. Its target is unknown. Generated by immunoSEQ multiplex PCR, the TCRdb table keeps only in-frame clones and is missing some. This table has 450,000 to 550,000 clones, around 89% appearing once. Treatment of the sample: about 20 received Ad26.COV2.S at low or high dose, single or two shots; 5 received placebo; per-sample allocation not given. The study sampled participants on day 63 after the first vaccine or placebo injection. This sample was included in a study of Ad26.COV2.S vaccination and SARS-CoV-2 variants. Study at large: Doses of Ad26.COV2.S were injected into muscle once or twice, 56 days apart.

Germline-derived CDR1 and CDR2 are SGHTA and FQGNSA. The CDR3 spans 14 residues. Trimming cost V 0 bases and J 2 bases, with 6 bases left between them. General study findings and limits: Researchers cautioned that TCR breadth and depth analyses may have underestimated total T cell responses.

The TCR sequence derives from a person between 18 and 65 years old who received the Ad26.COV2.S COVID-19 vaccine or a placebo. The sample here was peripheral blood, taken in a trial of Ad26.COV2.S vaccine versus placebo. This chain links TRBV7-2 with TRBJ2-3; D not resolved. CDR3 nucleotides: TGTGCCAGCAGCTTAGCCAGTTACACAGATACGCAGTATTTT. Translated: CASSLASYTDTQYF.